This TCR beta chain was captured in a study of blood T cell repertoires in COVID-19. As for the study in general: Material from acute and convalescent COVID-19 was sourced from the United States, Italy and Spain.

Sequenced by immunoSEQ multiplex PCR; TCRdb stores in-frame clones only, minus some. Altogether about 280,000 clones are present, around nine tenths being singletons, with the ten largest covering about 6%. Germline CDR1 and CDR2: LGHDT and YNNKEL (reference sequence). The trim removed 4 bases at V and 4 bases at J, leaving 3 bases unmatched. The CDR3 consists of 13 residues. The cohort comprised adults aged 18 to 89 years residing in 20 to 25 US areas. Two negative PCRs, clearance, or symptom resolution were required of recovered Cohort 3 donors. This TCR derives from a woman in her thirties or forties who had recovered from COVID-19. J is TRBJ2-7 and V is TRBV3-1 (or the pseudogene TRBV3-2); TRBD1 matches 8 bases. Sequenced: PBMCs or T cells enriched from blood (not recorded which). CDR3 in amino acids: CASSRQGKYEQYF. The CDR3 nucleotides read TGTGCCAGCAGCCGACAGGGGAAGTACGAGCAGTACTTC.